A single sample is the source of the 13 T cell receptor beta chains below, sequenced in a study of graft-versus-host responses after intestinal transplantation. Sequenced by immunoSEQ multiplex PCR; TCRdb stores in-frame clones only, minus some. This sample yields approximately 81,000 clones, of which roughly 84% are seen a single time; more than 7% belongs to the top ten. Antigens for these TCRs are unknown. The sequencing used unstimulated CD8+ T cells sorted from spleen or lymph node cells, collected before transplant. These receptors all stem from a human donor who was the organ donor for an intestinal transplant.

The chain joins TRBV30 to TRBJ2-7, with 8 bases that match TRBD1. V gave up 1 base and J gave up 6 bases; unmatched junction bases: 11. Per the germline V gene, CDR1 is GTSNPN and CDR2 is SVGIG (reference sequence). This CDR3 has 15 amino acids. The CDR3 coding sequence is TGTGCCTGGAGTGACGGACAGGGAGTGGAAGGCGAGCAGTACTTC. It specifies CAWSDGQGVEGEQYF.

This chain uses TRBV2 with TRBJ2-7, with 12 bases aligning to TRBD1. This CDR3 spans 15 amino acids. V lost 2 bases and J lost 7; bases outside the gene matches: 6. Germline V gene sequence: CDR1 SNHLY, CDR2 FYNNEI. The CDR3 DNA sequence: TGTGCCAGCAGTGAACCGGGACAGGGGGCGTTGGAGCAGTACTTC. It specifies CASSEPGQGALEQYF.

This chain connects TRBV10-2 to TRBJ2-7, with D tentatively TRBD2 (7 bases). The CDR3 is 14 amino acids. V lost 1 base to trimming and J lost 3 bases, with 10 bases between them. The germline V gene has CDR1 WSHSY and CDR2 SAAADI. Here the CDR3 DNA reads TGCGCCAGCAGTGAGTTGGGGGGGCTCTACGAGCAGTACTTC. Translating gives CASSELGGLYEQYF.

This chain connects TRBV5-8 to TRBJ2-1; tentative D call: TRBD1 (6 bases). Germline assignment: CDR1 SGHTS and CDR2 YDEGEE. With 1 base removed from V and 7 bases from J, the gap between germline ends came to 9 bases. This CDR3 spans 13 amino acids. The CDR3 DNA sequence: TGTGCCAGCAGCTTGTATCAGGGGAATGAGCAGTTCTTC. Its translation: CASSLYQGNEQFF.

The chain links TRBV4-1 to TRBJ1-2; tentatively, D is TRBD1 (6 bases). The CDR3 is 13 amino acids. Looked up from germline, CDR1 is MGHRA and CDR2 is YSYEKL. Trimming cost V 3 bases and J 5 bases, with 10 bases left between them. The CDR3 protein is CASSQGAEYGYTF. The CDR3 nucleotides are TGCGCCAGCAGCCAGGGGGCGGAATATGGCTACACCTTC.

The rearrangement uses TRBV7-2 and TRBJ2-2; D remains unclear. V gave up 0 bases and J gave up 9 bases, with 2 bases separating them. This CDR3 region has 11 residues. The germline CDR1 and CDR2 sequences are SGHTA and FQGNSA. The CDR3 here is CASSLARELFF. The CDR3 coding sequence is TGTGCCAGCAGCTTAGCCAGGGAGCTGTTTTTT.

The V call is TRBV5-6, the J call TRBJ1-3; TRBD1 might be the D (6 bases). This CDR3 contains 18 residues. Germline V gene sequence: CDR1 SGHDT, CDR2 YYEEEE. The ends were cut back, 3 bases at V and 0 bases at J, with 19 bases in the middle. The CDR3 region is CASSSWADSLYSGNTIYF. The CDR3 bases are TGTGCCAGCAGCTCTTGGGCGGACAGCCTCTACTCTGGAAACACCATATATTTT. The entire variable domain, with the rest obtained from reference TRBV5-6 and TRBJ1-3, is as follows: DAGVTQSPTHLIKTRGQQVTLRCSPKSGHDTVSWYQQALGQGPQFIFQYYEEEERQRGNFPDRFSGHQFPNYSSELNVNALLLGDSALYLCASSSWADSLYSGNTIYFGEGSWLTVV.

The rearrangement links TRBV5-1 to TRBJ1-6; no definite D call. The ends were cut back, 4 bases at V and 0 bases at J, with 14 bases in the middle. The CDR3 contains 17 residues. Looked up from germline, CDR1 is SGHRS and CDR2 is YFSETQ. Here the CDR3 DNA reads TGCGCCAGCAGCGGAACGACGGTGAGCTCCTATAATTCACCCCTCCACTTT. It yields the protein CASSGTTVSSYNSPLHF.

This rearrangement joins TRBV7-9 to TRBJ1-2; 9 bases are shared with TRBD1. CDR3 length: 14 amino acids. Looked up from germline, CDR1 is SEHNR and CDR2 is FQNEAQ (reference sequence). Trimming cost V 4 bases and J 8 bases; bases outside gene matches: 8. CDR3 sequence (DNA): TGTGCCAGCAGCTCCGTACAGGGGGCGAAGGGCTACACCTTC. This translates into CASSSVQGAKGYTF.

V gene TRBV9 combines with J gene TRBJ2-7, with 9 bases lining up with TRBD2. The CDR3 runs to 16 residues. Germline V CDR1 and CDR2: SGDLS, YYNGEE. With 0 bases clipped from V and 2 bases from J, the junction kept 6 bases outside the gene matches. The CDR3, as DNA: TGTGCCAGCAGCGTAGCTAGCGGGACTGACCCCTACGAGCAGTACTTC. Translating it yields CASSVASGTDPYEQYF. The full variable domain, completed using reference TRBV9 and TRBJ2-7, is DSGVTQTPKHLITATGQRVTLRCSPRSGDLSVYWYQQSLDQGLQFLIQYYNGEERAKGNILERFSAQQFPDLHSELNLSSLELGDSALYFCASSVASGTDPYEQYFGPGTRLTVT.

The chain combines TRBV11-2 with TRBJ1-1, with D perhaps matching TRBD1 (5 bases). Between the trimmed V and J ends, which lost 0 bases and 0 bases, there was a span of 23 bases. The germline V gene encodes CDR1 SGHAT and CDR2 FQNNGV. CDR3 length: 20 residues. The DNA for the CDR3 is TGTGCCAGCAGCTTAGATCTCCCCCCGACAGTAATCAATATGAACACTGAAGCTTTCTTT. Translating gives CASSLDLPPTVINMNTEAFF.

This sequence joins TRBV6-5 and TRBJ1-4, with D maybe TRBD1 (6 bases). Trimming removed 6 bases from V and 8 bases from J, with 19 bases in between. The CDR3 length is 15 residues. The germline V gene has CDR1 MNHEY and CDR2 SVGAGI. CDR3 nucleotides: TGTGCCAGCAGCCACTCGGGGGGGGCGCGGGAAAAACTGTTTTTT. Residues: CASSHSGGAREKLFF.

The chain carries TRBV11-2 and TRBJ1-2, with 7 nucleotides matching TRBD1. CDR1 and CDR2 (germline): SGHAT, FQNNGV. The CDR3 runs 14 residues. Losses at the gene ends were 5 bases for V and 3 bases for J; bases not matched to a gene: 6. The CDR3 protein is CASSHGQEYYGYTF. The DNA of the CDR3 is TGTGCCAGCAGCCACGGACAGGAGTACTATGGCTACACCTTC.